Sequencing of this T cell receptor beta chain was carried out in a study of PD-1 blockade in classical Hodgkin lymphoma. Whole-study results and caveats: Complete responders' baseline diversity resembled that of newly diagnosed patients.

Only in-frame clones appear in the TCRdb table, and some are missing; sequencing was by immunoSEQ multiplex PCR. Of around 31,000 clones in the sample, 65% to 90% are singletons; the top ten hold around 2.4%. This CDR3 is built from 14 residues. Germline loops: CDR1 SGHNT, CDR2 YYREEE (reference sequence). V was cut by 7 bases and J by 5 bases, with 16 bases left in between. Turning to this clone: Its cognate antigen is unknown.

Relapse was seen in all patients after autologous stem cell transplantation, and brentuximab vedotin exposure was variable. Magnetic negative selection of thawed PBMCs was the method by which CD4+ T cells were purified. The source was CD4+ T cells from blood, collected at baseline. The chain recombines TRBV5-4 with TRBJ2-1; D is undetermined. The origin of this receptor is a human donor with classical Hodgkin lymphoma. CDR3 in DNA: TGTGCCAGCGGCACGCCCCTCCTCCACAATGAGCAGTTCTTC. It yields the protein CASGTPLLHNEQFF.